The sequence of this T cell receptor beta chain was determined in a study of blood T cell repertoires in COVID-19. Study as a whole: Spain, Italy and the United States supplied samples that represented acute and convalescent COVID-19. From T cells, B-cell-depleted T cells, or PBMCs came the material, which was cDNA or gDNA.

Germline-derived CDR1 and CDR2 are SGHAT and FQNNGV. Trimming removed 4 bases at V and 3 bases at J, with 15 bases between. This CDR3 spans 15 amino acids. Seattle participants joined during active infection and were tracked over time. Sequenced by immunoSEQ multiplex PCR; TCRdb stores in-frame clones only, minus some. The table records about 150,000 clones, approximately 90% of them present only once. The chain is built from TRBV11-2 and TRBJ1-1; a possible D gene is TRBD1 (6 bases). The sequence was obtained from a young man with COVID-19, enrolled during active disease. The specimen was peripheral blood. The DNA for the CDR3 is TGTGCCAGCAGCTCCCACAGGGCGGGGGACACTGAAGCTTTCTTT. Translating it yields CASSSHRAGDTEAFF.